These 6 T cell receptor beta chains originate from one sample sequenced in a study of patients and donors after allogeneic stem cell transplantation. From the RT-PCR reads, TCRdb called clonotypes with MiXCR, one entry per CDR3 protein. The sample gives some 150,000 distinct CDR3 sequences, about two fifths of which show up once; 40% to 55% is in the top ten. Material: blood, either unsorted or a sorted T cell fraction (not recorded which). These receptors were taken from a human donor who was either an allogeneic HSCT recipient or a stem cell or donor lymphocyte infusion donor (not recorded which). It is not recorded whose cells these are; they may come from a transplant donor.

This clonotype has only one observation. CDR3 loop: CASSFLNRDSFSSGANVLTF. CDR3 nucleotide sequence: TGTGCCAGCAGTTTCTTAAACCGGGACAGTTTTTCCTCTGGGGCCAACGTCCTGACTTTC. The chain has TRBV12-3 or TRBV12-4 and TRBJ2-6, with 7 bases lining up with TRBD1. Germline trimming cut 3 bases from V and 0 bases from J; bases unmatched to any gene: 14. This CDR3 has 20 residues.

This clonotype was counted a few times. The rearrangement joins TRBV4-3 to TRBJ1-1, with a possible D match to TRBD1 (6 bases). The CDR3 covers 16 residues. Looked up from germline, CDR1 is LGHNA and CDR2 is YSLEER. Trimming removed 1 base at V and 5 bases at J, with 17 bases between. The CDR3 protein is CASSQVRGGVYTEAFF. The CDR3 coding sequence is TGCGCCAGCAGCCAAGTAAGAGGGGGGGTATATACTGAAGCTTTCTTT.

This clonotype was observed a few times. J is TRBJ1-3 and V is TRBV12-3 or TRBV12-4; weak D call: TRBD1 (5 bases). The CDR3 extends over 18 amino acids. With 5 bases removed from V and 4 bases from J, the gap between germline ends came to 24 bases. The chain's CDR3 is CASSPLLYRTLDGNTIYF. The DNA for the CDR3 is TGTGCCAGCAGTCCCCTCCTCTACAGGACTTTGGACGGAAACACCATATATTTT.

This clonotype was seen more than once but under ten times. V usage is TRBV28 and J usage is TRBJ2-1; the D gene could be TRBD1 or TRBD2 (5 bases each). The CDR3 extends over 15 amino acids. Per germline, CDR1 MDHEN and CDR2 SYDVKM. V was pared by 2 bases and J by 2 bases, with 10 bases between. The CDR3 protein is CASSLAGTPYNEQFF. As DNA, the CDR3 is TGTGCCAGCAGTTTAGCCGGGACCCCCTACAATGAGCAGTTCTTC.

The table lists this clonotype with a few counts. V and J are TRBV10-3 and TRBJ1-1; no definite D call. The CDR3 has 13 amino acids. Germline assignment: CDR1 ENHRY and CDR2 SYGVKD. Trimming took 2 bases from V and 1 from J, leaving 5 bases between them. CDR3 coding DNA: TGTGCCATCAGTGAGAAGGGGAACACTGAAGCTTTCTTT. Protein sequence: CAISEKGNTEAFF.

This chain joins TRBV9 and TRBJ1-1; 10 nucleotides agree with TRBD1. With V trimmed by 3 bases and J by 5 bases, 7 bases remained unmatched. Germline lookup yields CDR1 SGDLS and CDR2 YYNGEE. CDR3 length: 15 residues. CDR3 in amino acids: CASSAHDRGQTEAFF. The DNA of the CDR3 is TGTGCCAGCAGCGCCCATGACAGGGGGCAAACTGAAGCTTTCTTT.